Listed below are T cell receptor beta chains from one sample, sequenced in a study of blood T cells in healthy people across ages. TCRdb independently ran MiXCR on the 5' RACE reads; one entry per CDR3 protein. The data hold over 600,000 distinct CDR3 sequences, with about half observed a single time. The sample consisted of blood. All receptors come from an elderly man in good health. Each CDR3 is given with its conserved first and last residue.

TRBJ2-5,TRBV5-1,CATAAQPQETQYF
TRBJ2-5,TRBV30,CAWTHRQETQYF
TRBJ2-5,TRBV7-3,CASSMGQGLSQYF
TRBJ1-6,TRBV7-2,CASSLAGNHNSPLHF
TRBJ1-2,TRBV28,CASSTLTGGYGYTF
TRBJ2-3,TRBV15,CATSRDLGLTDTQYF
TRBJ1-1,TRBV25-1,CASSEYEVRGGPSGGTEAFF
TRBJ2-1,TRBV10-3,CTISERDGTSRDEQFF
TRBJ2-3,TRBV6-2/TRBV6-3,CASSSRGRSTDTQYF
TRBJ2-5,TRBV7-9,CASSRTLEETQYF